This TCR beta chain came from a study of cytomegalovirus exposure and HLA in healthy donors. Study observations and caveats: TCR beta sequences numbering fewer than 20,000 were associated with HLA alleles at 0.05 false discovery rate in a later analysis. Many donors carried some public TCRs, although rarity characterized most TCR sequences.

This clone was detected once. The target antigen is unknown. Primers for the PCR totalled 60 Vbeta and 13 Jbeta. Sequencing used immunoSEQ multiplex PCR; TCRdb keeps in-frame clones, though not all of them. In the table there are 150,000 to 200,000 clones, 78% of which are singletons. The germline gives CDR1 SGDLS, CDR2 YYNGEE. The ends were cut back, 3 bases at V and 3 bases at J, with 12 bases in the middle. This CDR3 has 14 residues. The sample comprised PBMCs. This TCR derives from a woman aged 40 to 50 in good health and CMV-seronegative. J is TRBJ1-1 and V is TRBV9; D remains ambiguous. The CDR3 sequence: CASSALQVYTEAFF. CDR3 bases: TGTGCCAGCAGCGCTCTTCAGGTGTACACTGAAGCTTTCTTT.